This T cell receptor beta chain was sequenced for a study of T cell responses to AZD1222 COVID-19 vaccine. Study conclusions and caveats: At study baseline, merely a handful of AZD1222 recipients were seropositive. Donors in the cohort were predominantly white British and more often female, and clonal diversity was possibly underestimated. Reportedly, nearly half the spike-specific TCRs target unmutated variant regions. An increase in Spike-specific TCR breadth and depth was observed after two AZD1222 doses.

A remark on this clone: Its cognate antigen is unknown.

The CDR3 is made up of 12 amino acids. Germline V gives CDR1 DFQATT, CDR2 SNEGSKA (reference sequence). Trimming removed 3 bases at V and 0 bases at J, with 6 bases between. Sequencing used immunoSEQ multiplex PCR; TCRdb keeps in-frame clones, though not all of them. Among roughly 89,000 clones, around nine tenths were seen once, and the ten largest hold 4.7%. Here the sequenced sample was peripheral blood, taken on day 0 of MenACWY control vaccination. The V and J genes are TRBV20-1 and TRBJ2-7; D is ambiguous. The TCR comes from an adult in good health. CDR3 bases: TGCAGTGCTAGTCTTCGCTCCTACGAGCAGTACTTC. This codes for CSASLRSYEQYF.